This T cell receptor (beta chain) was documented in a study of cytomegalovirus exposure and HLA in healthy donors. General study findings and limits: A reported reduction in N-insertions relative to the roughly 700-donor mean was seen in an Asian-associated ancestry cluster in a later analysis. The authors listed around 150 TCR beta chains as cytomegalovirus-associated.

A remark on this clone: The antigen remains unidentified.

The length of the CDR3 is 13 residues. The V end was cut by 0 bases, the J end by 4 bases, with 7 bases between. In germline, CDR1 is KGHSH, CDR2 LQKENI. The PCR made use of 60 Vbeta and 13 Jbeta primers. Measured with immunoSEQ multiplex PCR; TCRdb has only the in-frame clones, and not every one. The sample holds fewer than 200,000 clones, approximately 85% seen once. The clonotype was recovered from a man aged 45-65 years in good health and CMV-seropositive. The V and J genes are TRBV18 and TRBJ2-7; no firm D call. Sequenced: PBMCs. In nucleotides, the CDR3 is TGTGCCAGCTCACCACCCTCGGTATACGAGCAGTACTTC. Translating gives CASSPPSVYEQYF.